These 27 T cell receptor beta chains were all obtained from the same sample, sequenced in a study of T cell repertoires in cytomegalovirus infection. For these receptors, no antigen is known. TCRdb fed the reads into MiXCR, producing one record per CDR3 protein. The sample holds under 150,000 distinct CDR3 sequences; 20% to 30% are singletons and the top ten take 30% to 40%. Sequenced sample: PBMCs, sequenced either directly or after in vitro stimulation (not recorded which). The source is a human donor in good health (CMV status not recorded). Some clones in this sample may be carry-over from other donors' samples.

CDR3 amino acids: CASSATPSSARETQYF. As DNA, the CDR3 is TGTGCCAGCAGCGCCACCCCCTCTAGCGCTCGAGAGACCCAGTACTTC. The chain joins TRBV9 to TRBJ2-5; D might be TRBD2 (6 bases). The CDR3 is made up of 16 amino acids. CDR1 SGDLS and CDR2 YYNGEE come from the germline V gene. Trimming stripped 3 bases from V and 4 bases from J, with 19 bases between.

This clonotype was seen a single time. This chain links TRBV6-2 or TRBV6-3 with TRBJ1-2; a possible D gene is TRBD1 (6 bases). This CDR3 has 16 amino acids. With 4 bases removed from V and 2 bases from J, the gap between germline ends came to 17 bases. CDR1 is MNHEY and CDR2 is SVGEGT in the germline V gene. In DNA form, the CDR3 reads TGTGCCAGCAGTTCTCGACAGGAGAGATCCAACTATGGCTACACCTTC. This encodes CASSSRQERSNYGYTF.

Ten or more counts support this clonotype. The CDR3 is CASSYWAGGDTGELFF. The CDR3 nucleotides are TGTGCCAGCAGCTATTGGGCGGGGGGCGACACCGGGGAGCTGTTTTTT. This chain joins TRBV7-2 and TRBJ2-2; 8 bases match TRBD2. Trimming removed 4 bases from V and 3 bases from J; junction bases left unmatched: 7. From germline, CDR1 is SGHTA and CDR2 FQGNSA. The CDR3 is made up of 16 amino acids.

The V gene is TRBV5-3, the J gene TRBJ1-4; TRBD1 matches 7 bases. TRBV5-3 counts as an open reading frame of uncertain function. This CDR3 is 16 amino acids long. Losses at the gene ends were 8 bases for V and 5 bases for J; bases not matched to a gene: 15. CDR3 sequence (DNA): TGTGCCAGCAGCCAAACTACCGGGACAGAAAATGAAAAACTGTTTTTT. Translated, it gives CASSQTTGTENEKLFF.

V usage is TRBV4-1 and J usage is TRBJ2-7; 9 nucleotides align to TRBD2. V trimming: 3 bases; J trimming: 1 base; junction bases outside the gene matches: 4. The length of the CDR3 is 15 residues. Germline assignment: CDR1 MGHRA and CDR2 YSYEKL. CDR3: CASSHGTSRSYEQYF. In nucleotides, the CDR3 is TGCGCCAGCAGCCACGGGACTAGCCGTTCCTACGAGCAGTACTTC.

This clonotype has a count of ten or more. This chain joins TRBV4-3 and TRBJ2-7; a possible D gene is TRBD1 (6 bases). Germline V lookup: CDR1 LGHNA, CDR2 YSLEER. The CDR3 is 14 amino acids. The V and J ends lost 6 bases and 2 bases respectively, with 14 bases between them. The CDR3 here is CASRLDRLTYEQYF. DNA of the CDR3: TGCGCCAGCAGACTCGACAGGTTAACCTACGAGCAGTACTTC.

The chain couples TRBV12-3 or TRBV12-4 to TRBJ2-5; no definite D call. V was shortened by 8 bases and J by 0 bases, with 7 bases between the two germline ends. CDR3 size: 12 residues. As DNA, the CDR3 is TGTGCCAGCGGCAGGAACCAAGAGACCCAGTACTTC. Amino acid sequence: CASGRNQETQYF.

CDR3 DNA: TGCGCCAGCAACAGCGTCAGGAACAATGAGCAGTTCTTC. It translates to CASNSVRNNEQFF. The chain uses TRBV5-1 and TRBJ2-1, with D hard to call. The CDR3 length is 13 residues. V lost 6 bases, J lost 5 bases, and 12 bases lay in between. Germline values: CDR1 SGHRS, CDR2 YFSETQ.

The chain employs TRBV20-1 and TRBJ2-1; the D is unclear. Trimming shortened V by 0 bases and J by 8 bases, and 8 bases separated the two germline ends. The CDR3 runs to 12 residues. The V gene's germline CDR1 is DFQATT and CDR2 SNEGSKA (reference sequence). This CDR3 reads CSARDGEDEQFF. In DNA, the CDR3 is TGCAGTGCTAGAGATGGAGAGGATGAGCAGTTCTTC.

The gene calls are TRBV19 and TRBJ1-2; D is possibly TRBD1 (5 bases). The length of the CDR3 is 14 residues. Trimming cost V 3 bases and J 5 bases, with 13 bases left between them. The germline V gene encodes CDR1 LNHDA and CDR2 SQIVND (reference sequence). This CDR3 is CASSIQGTLYGYTF. Here the CDR3 DNA reads TGTGCCAGTAGTATTCAAGGGACCCTATATGGCTACACCTTC.

This clonotype has only a few counts. The chain combines TRBV7-2 with TRBJ1-2; no firm D call. V gave up 4 bases and J gave up 0 bases, with 12 bases separating them. The V gene's germline CDR1 is SGHTA and CDR2 FQGNSA. The CDR3 is 15 residues long. CDR3 nucleotide sequence: TGTGCCAGCAGCTCTAGACGGTCAGCTAACTATGGCTACACCTTC. Translation gives CASSSRRSANYGYTF.

The rearrangement uses TRBV4-1 and TRBJ1-1; TRBD1 might be the D (5 bases). The germline CDR1 and CDR2 sequences are MGHRA and YSYEKL. The length of the CDR3 is 14 residues. Trimming stripped 0 bases from V and 12 bases from J, with 17 bases between. For the CDR3, the DNA is TGCGCCAGCAGCCAAGATAGAGCCCAGGGATACCCTTTCTTT. It codes for CASSQDRAQGYPFF.

In this sample, this clonotype turned up a few times. V gene TRBV20-1 combines with J gene TRBJ2-1, with 7 bases matching TRBD2. CDR3 length: 14 residues. The ends lost 8 bases at V and 2 bases at J; junction bases unmatched: 9. Germline V gene lookup returns CDR1 DFQATT and CDR2 SNEGSKA (reference sequence). The CDR3 loop is CSHRRGGPYNEQFF. The CDR3 region has the DNA TGCAGTCACCGTCGGGGAGGGCCCTACAATGAGCAGTTCTTC.

The chain has TRBV14 and TRBJ2-7; 7 bases agree with TRBD1. Germline V gene lookup returns CDR1 SGHDN and CDR2 FVKESK. The V and J ends lost 0 bases and 5 bases, in that order; junction bases with no gene match: 4. The length of the CDR3 is 14 residues. The CDR3 DNA follows: TGTGCCAGCAGCCAAGAAGGGCAGGGGGACGAGCAGTACTTC. It translates to CASSQEGQGDEQYF. The full variable domain, rest sourced from reference TRBV14 and TRBJ2-7, is EAGVTQFPSHSVIEKGQTVTLRCDPISGHDNLYWYRRVMGKEIKFLLHFVKESKQDESGMPNNRFLAERTGGTYSTLKVQPAELEDSGVYFCASSQEGQGDEQYFGPGTRLTVT.

This clonotype was counted at least ten times. The rearrangement joins TRBV7-2 to TRBJ2-5; no definite D call. In germline, CDR1 is SGHTA, CDR2 FQGNSA. The V gene lost 3 bases and the J gene lost 5 bases, with 7 bases spanning the gap. The CDR3 runs 12 residues. The CDR3 nucleotides are TGTGCCAGCAGCTTTTACACCGAGACCCAGTACTTC. Amino acids: CASSFYTETQYF.

This clonotype was recorded many times. The chain carries TRBV7-2 and TRBJ2-7, with a weak D call TRBD2 (6 bases). The CDR3 runs to 16 residues. V gave up 3 bases and J gave up 3 bases, with 18 bases separating them. CDR1 SGHTA and CDR2 FQGNSA come from the germline V gene. CDR3 sequence (DNA): TGTGCCAGCAGCTTGGAAGTAATGCGGGGCTACTACGAGCAGTACTTC. Amino acids: CASSLEVMRGYYEQYF.

The rearrangement uses TRBV28 and TRBJ1-5; D is perhaps TRBD1 (6 bases). The germline V and J ends were trimmed by 3 bases and 5 bases, with 14 bases remaining between them. The CDR3 length is 15 residues. The germline CDR1 and CDR2 sequences are MDHEN and SYDVKM. This chain's CDR3 is CASSFEGRGDQPQHF. For the CDR3, the DNA is TGTGCCAGCAGTTTTGAGGGTAGGGGGGATCAGCCCCAGCATTTT.

The gene calls are TRBV30 and TRBJ1-1; the D gene is possibly TRBD1 (6 bases). V gave up 1 base and J gave up 5 bases, with 8 bases separating them. The CDR3 has 12 amino acids. Germline V lookup: CDR1 GTSNPN, CDR2 SVGIG (reference sequence). In DNA form, the CDR3 reads TGTGCCTGGAGTGCGGGGGCGACTGAAGCTTTCTTT. Protein product: CAWSAGATEAFF.

The table lists this clonotype with a few counts. The chain recombines TRBV19 with TRBJ1-5; 9 bases match TRBD1. The CDR3 is made up of 15 amino acids. The V segment lost 5 bases and the J segment 6 bases; nucleotides outside the gene matches: 8. Looked up from germline, CDR1 is LNHDA and CDR2 is SQIVND (reference sequence). Written as DNA, the CDR3 is TGTGCCAGTAGTTACCGGGACAGGGTTCGTCAGCCCCAGCATTTT. Protein: CASSYRDRVRQPQHF.

There are many counts of this clonotype. This sequence joins TRBV7-8 and TRBJ1-2; the match to TRBD1 covers 10 bases. The CDR3 is 16 amino acids. The V and J ends lost 4 bases and 2 bases, in that order; junction bases with no gene match: 7. Germline assignment: CDR1 SGHVS and CDR2 FQNEAQ. The CDR3: CASSYRTGGGNYGYTF. Written as DNA, the CDR3 is TGTGCCAGCAGCTATAGGACAGGGGGGGGCAACTATGGCTACACCTTC.

This clonotype was seen ten or more times. The CDR3 DNA reads TGTGCCAGCAGCATTGGAGGGGGTGGGAATTCACCCCTCCACTTT. Its translation: CASSIGGGGNSPLHF. The rearrangement uses TRBV7-2 and TRBJ1-6; TRBD1 might be the D (6 bases). The CDR3 is 15 residues long. V lost 5 bases and J 7 bases, leaving 15 bases between the germline ends. Germline V gives CDR1 SGHTA, CDR2 FQGNSA.

The chain combines TRBV12-3 or TRBV12-4 with TRBJ2-2; D call uncertain. Trimming removed 10 bases at V and 1 base at J, with 10 bases between. The CDR3 consists of 13 residues. The CDR3 loop is CATRKENTGELFF. As DNA, the CDR3 is TGTGCCACCAGGAAAGAGAACACCGGGGAGCTGTTTTTT.

This clonotype came up a few times. J is TRBJ2-3 and V is TRBV5-8, with 12 bases lining up with TRBD1. This CDR3 region has 16 residues. CDR1 is SGHTS and CDR2 is YDEGEE in the germline V gene. Unmatched junction bases numbered 7, after V lost 3 bases and J lost 5 bases. CDR3 amino acids: CASSSTGQGARDTQYF. In DNA, the CDR3 is TGTGCCAGCAGCTCAACGGGACAGGGGGCTAGAGATACGCAGTATTTT.

The chain joins TRBV12-3 or TRBV12-4 to TRBJ2-7; D may correspond to TRBD1 or TRBD2 (6 bases each). CDR3 length: 13 amino acids. The V and J ends lost 5 bases and 2 bases respectively, with 10 bases between them. For the CDR3, the DNA is TGTGCCAGCAGTCTAGGGGGGACCTACGAGCAGTACTTC. Its protein product is CASSLGGTYEQYF.

This clonotype came up a few times. The chain recombines TRBV4-3 with TRBJ1-4; TRBD1 aligns across 9 bases. CDR1 and CDR2 (germline): LGHNA, YSLEER. V shed 4 bases, J shed 5 bases, and the junction held 2 bases outside the gene matches. The CDR3 runs 14 residues. CDR3 residues: CASSPGTGNEKLFF. CDR3 DNA sequence: TGCGCCAGCAGCCCTGGGACAGGGAATGAAAAACTGTTTTTT.

The rearrangement uses TRBV7-9 and TRBJ1-1, with a possible D match to TRBD1 (6 bases). The V and J ends lost 5 bases and 3 bases respectively, with 13 bases between them. The germline V gene has CDR1 SEHNR and CDR2 FQNEAQ (reference sequence). The length of the CDR3 is 14 residues. The DNA for the CDR3 is TGTGCCAGCAGCCTTACAGGGTATTACACTGAAGCTTTCTTT. It specifies CASSLTGYYTEAFF.

This chain connects TRBV29-1 to TRBJ2-1; D not resolved. The CDR3 is 12 amino acids. The V and J ends lost 6 bases and 7 bases respectively, with 13 bases between them. Germline assignment: CDR1 SQVTM and CDR2 ANQGSEA. The CDR3 is CSVPAGLNEQFF. The CDR3 DNA sequence: TGCAGCGTACCTGCAGGTTTAAATGAGCAGTTCTTC.